This T cell receptor beta chain was captured in a study of CD8+CD57+ T cells in acquired aplastic anemia. The study, taken as a whole, reports: It was found that under 30 CD8+ CDR3 sequences were shared between patients and controls.

Genomic DNA served as template for TCR beta VDJ and CDR3 profiling. MiXCR, applied by TCRdb to the reads, yields one record per CDR3 protein. The sample holds approximately 380,000 distinct CDR3 sequences, 65% to 75% seen once. About this clonotype: What it binds is not known.

The CDR3 consists of 15 residues. After removal of 3 bases from V and 9 bases from J, the junction contained 7 bases not matched to a gene. CDR1 is LNHDA and CDR2 is SQIVND in the germline V gene (reference sequence). This TCR came from a human donor in good health, serving as a control. V usage is TRBV19 and J usage is TRBJ1-6; 8 nucleotides match TRBD1. Sequencing was carried out using sorted CD4+, CD8+, or CD8+CD57+ T cells (not recorded which) from PBMCs. The CDR3 loop reads CASSIDRGGASPLHF. CDR3 bases: TGTGCCAGTAGTATTGACAGGGGAGGGGCTTCACCCCTCCACTTT.